This T cell receptor (beta chain) was obtained from a study of blood T cell repertoires in COVID-19. How the authors handled the data: From reference gene primer amplification, estimates of nucleated cell counts were derived. Here immunoSEQ multiplex PCR was the method, and the copy in TCRdb shows in-frame clones only, minus some. That table supplies the V and J calls and clone size; D and trimming were determined from the DNA. Of about 280,000 clones listed, around 86% were seen once; the top ten hold 2% to 2.5%. This CDR3 is built from 13 residues. The germline V gene encodes CDR1 LNHDA and CDR2 SQIVND (reference sequence). Trimming took off 5 bases at V and 3 bases at J, with 8 bases between the two ends.

Sequencing input: peripheral blood. This chain links TRBV19 with TRBJ1-3; D is ambiguous. The source is a woman aged 30 to 39 who had recovered from COVID-19. The CDR3 DNA reads as TGTGCCAGTAGTTTACCCGGTGGAAACACCATATATTTT. Translation gives CASSLPGGNTIYF.